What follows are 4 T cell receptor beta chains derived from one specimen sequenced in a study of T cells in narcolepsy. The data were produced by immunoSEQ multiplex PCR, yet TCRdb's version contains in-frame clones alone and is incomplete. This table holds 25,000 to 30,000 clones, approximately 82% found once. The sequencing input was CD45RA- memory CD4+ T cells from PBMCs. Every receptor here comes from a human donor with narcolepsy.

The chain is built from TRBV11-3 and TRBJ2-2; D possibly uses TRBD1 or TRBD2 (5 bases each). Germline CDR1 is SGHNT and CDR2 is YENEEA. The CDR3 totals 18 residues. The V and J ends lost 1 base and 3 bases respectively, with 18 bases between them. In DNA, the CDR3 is TGTGCCAGCAGCTTAGCCCGGGAAAGGACCAGGGACACCGGGGAGCTGTTTTTT. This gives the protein CASSLARERTRDTGELFF.

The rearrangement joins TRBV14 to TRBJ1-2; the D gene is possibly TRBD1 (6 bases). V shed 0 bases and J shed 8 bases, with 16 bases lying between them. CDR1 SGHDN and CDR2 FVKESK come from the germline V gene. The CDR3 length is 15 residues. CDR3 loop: CASSQDLPGARGYTF. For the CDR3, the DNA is TGTGCCAGCAGCCAAGATCTCCCGGGGGCCCGAGGCTACACCTTC.

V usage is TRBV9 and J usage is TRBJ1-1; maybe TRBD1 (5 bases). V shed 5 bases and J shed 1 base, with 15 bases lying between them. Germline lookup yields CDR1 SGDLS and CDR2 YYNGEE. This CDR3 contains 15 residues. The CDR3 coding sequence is TGTGCCAGCAGTAAAGCCGGGCAGGGGAACACTGAAGCTTTCTTT. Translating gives CASSKAGQGNTEAFF.

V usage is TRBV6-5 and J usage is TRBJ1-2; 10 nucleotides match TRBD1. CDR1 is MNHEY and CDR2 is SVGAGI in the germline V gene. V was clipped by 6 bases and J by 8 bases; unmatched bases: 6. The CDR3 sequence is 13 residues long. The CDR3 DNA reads TGTGCCAGCAGCCAGACAGGGGGCGAGGGCTACACCTTC. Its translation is CASSQTGGEGYTF.